These T cell receptor beta chains were read from a single sample in a study of OX40 agonist ivuxolimab in advanced cancers. Libraries were prepared by immunoSEQ multiplex PCR; TCRdb keeps only in-frame clonotypes and omits some of them. The repertoire includes approximately 79,000 clones, 80% to 90% of them detected once, and 0.45% to 0.7% sits in the top ten. Here the sequenced sample was CD4+ or CD8+ T cells sorted from blood, taken in a trial of the OX40 agonist ivuxolimab. The receptors here all came from an adult with an advanced solid tumor such as melanoma, head and neck, liver or kidney cancer. Both conserved end residues are part of each CDR3. Each record gives: V gene, D gene, J gene, clone size, CDR3 DNA, CDR3 protein. D genes are given only for firm matches. Expanded clones get a size class; other rows say once, few or many, or leave the size out.

TRBV7-6	.	TRBJ2-3	.	TGTGCCAGCAGCGGCAGCGGGCCTAGCACAGATACGCAGTATTTT	CASSGSGPSTDTQYF
TRBV15	TRBD2	TRBJ2-4	.	TGTGCCACCAGCAGAGAACTAGCGGGCCTAGCCAAAAACATTCAGTACTTC	CATSRELAGLAKNIQYF
TRBV15	TRBD1	TRBJ2-1	.	TGTGCCACCAGCAGTTCACAGGGGTCCTACAATGAGCAGTTCTTC	CATSSSQGSYNEQFF
TRBV29-1	TRBD1	TRBJ2-2	.	TGCAGCGTTGGTAATCCTAGACAGGGGAGCGGAGAGAACACCGGGGAGCTGTTTTTT	CSVGNPRQGSGENTGELFF
TRBV5-6	.	TRBJ1-5	.	TGTGCCAGCAGCTTATCGGGAGGGGATCAGCCCCAGCATTTT	CASSLSGGDQPQHF
TRBV7-9	TRBD1	TRBJ2-7	.	TGTGCCAGCAGCCCCTCACAGGGGTCCTACGAGCAGTACTTC	CASSPSQGSYEQYF
TRBV5-4	TRBD1	TRBJ2-3	.	TGTGCCAGCAGCCCGCGCGGGACAGGGGGCTTAGGGACAGATACGCAGTATTTT	CASSPRGTGGLGTDTQYF
TRBV6-1	TRBD1	TRBJ2-5	.	TGTGCCAGCAGCAGAGGGACAGGGTTGGAGACCCAGTACTTC	CASSRGTGLETQYF
TRBV7-9	TRBD2	TRBJ2-2	.	TGTGCCAGCAGCTCCCCGCGGGAGGGGTTCGGGGAGCTGTTTTTT	CASSSPREGFGELFF
TRBV5-1	.	TRBJ2-3	.	TGCGCCAGCAGCTTGGAAGGGAGGCCTCCCACAGATACGCAGTATTTT	CASSLEGRPPTDTQYF
TRBV19	.	TRBJ1-5	.	TGTGCCAGTAGTATAGGCGGCGGTAGCAATCAGCCCCAGCATTTT	CASSIGGGSNQPQHF
TRBV11-2	.	TRBJ1-1	once	TGTGCCAGCAGCTTCTCTCCCGGGAACACTGAAGCTTTCTTT	CASSFSPGNTEAFF
TRBV7-2	TRBD1	TRBJ2-7	.	TGTGCCAGCAGCCAGACAGGGACAGAAGGGCTCGAGCAGTACTTC	CASSQTGTEGLEQYF
TRBV6-6	.	TRBJ1-4	.	TGTGCCAGCAGTTACCGGCAAGCAACTAATGAAAAACTGTTTTTT	CASSYRQATNEKLFF